One and the same sample provided the 18 T cell receptor beta chains below, sequenced in a study of siplizumab effects on memory and regulatory T cells. Measured with immunoSEQ multiplex PCR; TCRdb has only the in-frame clones, and not every one. Altogether about 100,000 clones are present, nearly 95% being singletons, with the ten largest covering about 0.62%. Material: Tregs sorted from blood. These receptors came from a human donor in good health.

The chain uses TRBV28 and TRBJ2-7; the match to TRBD2 covers 7 bases. The germline V gene has CDR1 MDHEN and CDR2 SYDVKM. V gave up 8 bases and J gave up 2 bases; unmatched junction bases: 6. The CDR3 sequence is 13 residues long. CDR3 in amino acids: CASLSGAPYEQYF. In DNA, the CDR3 is TGTGCCAGCCTGAGCGGGGCTCCCTACGAGCAGTACTTC.

This CDR3 reads CASSLHTRLAGYNEQFF. The CDR3 DNA sequence: TGTGCCAGCAGCCTACACACCCGACTAGCGGGGTACAATGAGCAGTTCTTC. The J gene is TRBJ2-1, the V gene TRBV2; 11 bases are shared with TRBD2. V lost 6 bases, J lost 4 bases, and 11 bases stayed unmatched. The CDR3 length is 17 residues. Per the germline V gene, CDR1 is SNHLY and CDR2 is FYNNEI.

The chain couples TRBV27 to TRBJ2-2, with no clear D. The germline V and J ends were trimmed by 8 bases and 4 bases, with 14 bases remaining between them. The CDR3 consists of 14 residues. Germline assignment: CDR1 MNHEY and CDR2 SMNVEV (reference sequence). As DNA, the CDR3 is TGTGCCAGCGGTAGCTGGGTCGGCACCGGGGAGCTGTTTTTT. Protein: CASGSWVGTGELFF.

The chain is built from TRBV5-1 and TRBJ1-1; D is unresolved. V lost 3 bases and J lost 11, with 14 bases in between. The CDR3 extends over 12 amino acids. Germline V gene lookup returns CDR1 SGHRS and CDR2 YFSETQ. As DNA, the CDR3 is TGCGCCAGCAGCTCCCCGGGAGGGAATGCTTTCTTT. As protein: CASSSPGGNAFF.

The V call is TRBV30, the J call TRBJ2-3; 9 bases map to TRBD2. Germline V gene sequence: CDR1 GTSNPN, CDR2 SVGIG (reference sequence). This CDR3 comprises 15 residues. The J segment lost 2 bases and the V segment lost 1 base, leaving 4 bases of the junction unmatched. CDR3 sequence reads: CAWSGLAGITDTQYF. The CDR3, as DNA: TGTGCCTGGAGTGGGCTAGCGGGGATCACAGATACGCAGTATTTT.

V gene TRBV7-8 combines with J gene TRBJ1-1, with 8 bases aligning to TRBD1. Trimming removed 5 bases from V and 0 bases from J; junction bases left unmatched: 8. Germline V lookup: CDR1 SGHVS, CDR2 FQNEAQ. This CDR3 is 16 amino acids long. The CDR3 region is CASSLRAGGLNTEAFF. The CDR3 coding sequence is TGTGCCAGCAGCCTACGGGCAGGGGGCCTGAACACTGAAGCTTTCTTT.

This clone was counted a single time. The same CDR3 can be traced to other DNA sequences in this sample. The rearrangement links TRBV29-1 to TRBJ1-2; 7 nucleotides agree with TRBD1. Germline V gives CDR1 SQVTM, CDR2 ANQGSEA. Germline trimming cut 4 bases from V and 2 bases from J; bases unmatched to any gene: 1. This CDR3 region has 12 residues. The CDR3 loop is CSVAGGNYGYTF. For the CDR3, the DNA is TGCAGCGTTGCAGGGGGGAACTATGGCTACACCTTC.

J is TRBJ2-7 and V is TRBV19; D remains unclear. The V gene lost 3 bases and the J gene lost 6 bases, with 6 bases spanning the gap. This CDR3 is 11 amino acids long. The germline V gene has CDR1 LNHDA and CDR2 SQIVND (reference sequence). CDR3 sequence reads: CASSIGSEQYF. DNA of the CDR3: TGTGCCAGTAGTATCGGAAGCGAGCAGTACTTC. Full variable domain (rest looked up from reference TRBV19 and TRBJ2-7): DGGITQSPKYLFRKEGQNVTLSCEQNLNHDAMYWYRQDPGQGLRLIYYSQIVNDFQKGDIAEGYSVSREKKESFPLTVTSAQKNPTAFYLCASSIGSEQYFGPGTRLTVT.

V is TRBV11-2 and J is TRBJ1-2; D may be TRBD1 (6 bases). Germline CDR1 and CDR2: SGHAT and FQNNGV. V lost 0 bases and J lost 7, with 27 bases in between. This CDR3 has 19 residues. The CDR3 region is CASSLDWWTVIPSLLGYTF. In DNA form, the CDR3 reads TGTGCCAGCAGCTTAGATTGGTGGACAGTTATACCTTCTCTACTTGGCTACACCTTC.

This rearrangement joins TRBV19 to TRBJ1-4; unclear D gene. The CDR3 has 15 amino acids. With 7 bases removed from V and 3 bases from J, the gap between germline ends came to 15 bases. CDR1 LNHDA and CDR2 SQIVND come from the germline V gene (reference sequence). CDR3 region: CASTPTRAPNEKLFF. CDR3 in DNA: TGTGCCAGTACCCCAACCCGGGCTCCTAATGAAAAACTGTTTTTT. Looking up the rest from reference TRBV19 and TRBJ1-4 gives the full variable domain: DGGITQSPKYLFRKEGQNVTLSCEQNLNHDAMYWYRQDPGQGLRLIYYSQIVNDFQKGDIAEGYSVSREKKESFPLTVTSAQKNPTAFYLCASTPTRAPNEKLFFGSGTQLSVL.

This sequence joins TRBV5-1 and TRBJ1-1, with 8 bases that match TRBD1. Trimming at V came to 4 bases and at J to 3 bases, leaving 8 bases not matched to a gene. Per germline, CDR1 SGHRS and CDR2 YFSETQ. This CDR3 region has 15 residues. The CDR3 DNA reads as TGCGCCAGCAGCCAATCCCAGGGGGCGTACACTGAAGCTTTCTTT. Translated: CASSQSQGAYTEAFF.

J is TRBJ1-6 and V is TRBV14; no firm D call. Trimming cost V 4 bases and J 10 bases, with 8 bases left between them. The CDR3 is 12 amino acids. CDR1 and CDR2 from the germline V gene are SGHDN and FVKESK. This CDR3 reads CASSRAKSPLHF. Here the CDR3 DNA reads TGTGCCAGCAGCCGGGCAAAATCACCCCTCCACTTT. Combining the CDR3 with reference TRBV14 and TRBJ1-6 gives the whole variable domain EAGVTQFPSHSVIEKGQTVTLRCDPISGHDNLYWYRRVMGKEIKFLLHFVKESKQDESGMPNNRFLAERTGGTYSTLKVQPAELEDSGVYFCASSRAKSPLHFGNGTRLTVT.

The J gene is TRBJ1-4, the V gene TRBV18; D is unresolved. CDR1 is KGHSH, CDR2 LQKENI, per germline. The CDR3 loop spans 17 amino acids. The V end was cut by 4 bases, the J end by 5 bases, with 20 bases between. DNA of the CDR3: TGTGCCAGCTCACAAAGAACTAGACCCAGCGAAAATGAAAAACTGTTTTTT. This encodes CASSQRTRPSENEKLFF.

The chain employs TRBV5-1 and TRBJ2-7; tentatively, D is TRBD1 (6 bases). Trimming pared 3 bases from V and 0 bases from J, leaving 16 bases between. This CDR3 has 16 amino acids. CDR1 is SGHRS, CDR2 YFSETQ, per germline. The CDR3 DNA follows: TGCGCCAGCAGCTCCCGGTCTGACAGGAGCTCCTACGAGCAGTACTTC. Translation: CASSSRSDRSSYEQYF.

The chain carries TRBV6-5 and TRBJ2-5; 8 positions match TRBD2. The CDR3 covers 14 residues. CDR1 is MNHEY, CDR2 SVGAGI, per germline. V was clipped by 8 bases and J by 5 bases; unmatched bases: 10. CDR3 amino acids: CASCGTSKIETQYF. For the CDR3, the DNA is TGTGCCAGCTGCGGGACTAGTAAGATCGAGACCCAGTACTTC.

The V call is TRBV6-5, the J call TRBJ2-3; D is possibly TRBD2 (6 bases). V was pared by 6 bases and J by 4 bases, with 11 bases between. The CDR3 totals 13 residues. Per the germline V gene, CDR1 is MNHEY and CDR2 is SVGAGI. CDR3 in amino acids: CASRTLAADTQYF. In DNA form, the CDR3 reads TGTGCCAGCAGAACACTAGCAGCAGATACGCAGTATTTT.

The CDR3 sequence: CAWSVLEWSEKLFF. In DNA, the CDR3 is TGTGCCTGGAGTGTACTGGAGTGGAGCGAAAAACTGTTTTTT. The chain couples TRBV30 to TRBJ1-4; D remains unclear. Germline V gene data show CDR1 as GTSNPN and CDR2 as SVGIG (reference sequence). Between the trimmed V and J ends, which lost 0 bases and 8 bases, there was a span of 13 bases. This CDR3 has 14 residues. Full variable domain (missing parts from reference TRBV30 and TRBJ1-4): SQTIHQWPATLVQPVGSPLSLECTVEGTSNPNLYWYRQAAGRGLQLLFYSVGIGQISSEVPQNLSASRPQDRQFILSSKKLLLSDSGFYLCAWSVLEWSEKLFFGSGTQLSVL.

The rearrangement links TRBV4-1 to TRBJ2-3; D may be TRBD2 (5 bases). The germline V and J ends were trimmed by 5 bases and 1 base, with 10 bases remaining between them. The germline CDR1 and CDR2 sequences are MGHRA and YSYEKL. There are 14 residues in the CDR3. Here the CDR3 reads CASSNSEGTDTQYF. In DNA, the CDR3 is TGCGCCAGCAGCAACTCGGAGGGCACAGATACGCAGTATTTT.